A selection of T cell receptor beta chains follows, all from one sample in a study of blood T cell repertoires in COVID-19. The method was immunoSEQ multiplex PCR; TCRdb's version includes in-frame clones alone and lacks a portion of them. The table records approximately 250,000 clones, around 80% of them present only once. The sequencing input was peripheral blood. These receptors all come from a man aged 40-50 years who had recovered from COVID-19. Both conserved end residues are part of each CDR3. A D gene is named only where the DNA matches it firmly. Size tells how often a clone was seen (once, few, many) or the class of an expanded clone, and some rows leave it out.

size | J | D | V | CDR3 | DNA
- | TRBJ2-5 | - | TRBV27 | CASSPSLGGQETQYF | TGTGCCAGCAGTCCTTCCCTGGGGGGTCAAGAGACCCAGTACTTC
- | TRBJ2-5 | - | TRBV7-2 | CASSPGGNQETQYF | TGTGCCAGCAGCCCCGGCGGGAATCAAGAGACCCAGTACTTC
- | TRBJ2-2 | TRBD2 | TRBV19 | CASNSAGDTGELFF | TGTGCCAGTAACTCCGCGGGGGACACCGGGGAGCTGTTTTTT
- | TRBJ2-7 | - | TRBV10-3 | CAIGRTESSYEQYF | TGTGCCATCGGGAGGACGGAGAGCTCCTACGAGCAGTACTTC
- | TRBJ2-1 | TRBD2 | TRBV4-3 | CASSHAPGTRSNEQFF | TGCGCCAGCAGCCATGCCCCCGGGACTAGGAGCAATGAGCAGTTCTTC
- | TRBJ2-1 | - | TRBV7-2 | CASSLYGAGTYNEQFF | TGTGCCAGCAGCTTATATGGGGCTGGGACCTACAATGAGCAGTTCTTC
- | TRBJ2-3 | - | TRBV6-6 | CASSGGPNTDTQYF | TGTGCCAGCAGTGGGGGCCCGAACACAGATACGCAGTATTTT
- | TRBJ2-3 | - | TRBV2 | CASSENRDADTQYF | TGTGCCAGCAGTGAGAACAGGGATGCCGATACGCAGTATTTT
- | TRBJ2-7 | TRBD2 | TRBV5-1 | CASSLGAGSTYEQYF | TGCGCCAGCAGCTTGGGAGCGGGATCAACCTACGAGCAGTACTTC
few | TRBJ1-5 | TRBD1 | TRBV10-1 | CATYRDSAVGNQPQHF | TGCGCCACCTACCGGGACAGCGCCGTCGGGAATCAGCCCCAGCATTTT